This TCR beta chain originates from a study of blood T cell repertoires in COVID-19. The table came from immunoSEQ multiplex PCR; TCRdb's copy has only in-frame clones and leaves some out. The data contain some 200,000 clones, 80% to 90% of them singletons. Seattle's cohort entered during active infection and was followed longitudinally. This CDR3 comprises 15 residues. V was pared by 4 bases and J by 5 bases, with 15 bases between. In germline, CDR1 is KGHSH, CDR2 LQKENI. V and J are TRBV18 and TRBJ2-1; tentative D call: TRBD2 (6 bases). Specimen: peripheral blood. The sequence came from a woman between 40 and 55 years old with COVID-19, enrolled during active disease. Here the CDR3 DNA reads TGTGCCAGCTCACTTATACAGAGGAGGGACAATGAGCAGTTCTTC. Residues: CASSLIQRRDNEQFF.